The entry below gives a single T cell receptor (beta chain) sequence along with its context. The entry originates in a study of T-cell reconstitution after alpha-beta-depleted transplantation in children. Unique molecular identifiers tagged the TCRbeta library. TCRdb called the PCR reads again in MiXCR, with one record for every CDR3 protein. Here the sample spans about 830,000 distinct CDR3 sequences, around 17% being singletons. This CDR3 comprises 14 residues. Germline V lookup: CDR1 DFQATT, CDR2 SNEGSKA (reference sequence). V was cut by 0 bases and J by 5 bases, with 13 bases left in between. The starting material was PBMCs, mostly from graft donor cells, obtained 360 days after TCRalphabeta/CD19-depleted stem cell transplant. The genes are TRBV20-1 and TRBJ2-5; D may correspond to TRBD1 or TRBD2 (6 bases each). This TCR came from a male patient under 18 who had a stem cell transplant for acute lymphoblastic leukemia, so the T cells may come from the graft donor. The CDR3 nucleotides read TGCAGTGCTAGAGATGGGGGGCAGGGGGAGACCCAGTACTTC. It yields the protein CSARDGGQGETQYF.